This T cell receptor beta chain comes out of a study of blood T cell repertoires in COVID-19. On the study more broadly: Both acute and convalescent COVID-19 samples were obtained from the United States, Italy and Spain.

Germline CDR1 MNHEY, CDR2 SVGAGI. This CDR3 has 14 amino acids. V shed 8 bases and J shed 0 bases, with 11 bases lying between them. This table comes from immunoSEQ multiplex PCR, and its TCRdb copy is limited to in-frame clones, with some not included. This sample has about 100,000 clones; roughly 90% occur once, and the top ten carry 1.5%. The chain recombines TRBV6-5 with TRBJ1-3; D not resolved. Sequencing was performed on peripheral blood. This TCR came from a human donor with active COVID-19. The donor label of this sample is uncertain. In DNA form, the CDR3 reads TGTGCCAGCCGAGATGGGAGCTCTGGAAACACCATATATTTT. Encoded protein: CASRDGSSGNTIYF.